The 7 T cell receptor beta chains below come from one sample, sequenced in a study of T cell responses to AZD1222 COVID-19 vaccine. Method: immunoSEQ multiplex PCR; TCRdb's copy keeps in-frame clones and lacks some. Of approximately 150,000 clones in the sample, roughly 87% were seen once. The specimen comprised peripheral blood, sampled 28 days after the second AZD1222 dose. These receptors originate from an adult who received the AZD1222 COVID-19 vaccine.

This chain links TRBV6-5 with TRBJ1-1; D gene ambiguous. Deletions cut 7 bases from V and 1 base from J, with 10 bases between. The germline V gene encodes CDR1 MNHEY and CDR2 SVGAGI. The CDR3 sequence is 13 residues long. Here the CDR3 reads CASTWAPNTEAFF. CDR3 in DNA: TGTGCCAGCACGTGGGCCCCGAACACTGAAGCTTTCTTT.

A few counts support this clone. The chain is built from TRBV5-1 and TRBJ1-3, with 7 nucleotides matching TRBD1. The germline CDR1 and CDR2 sequences are SGHRS and YFSETQ. The V segment lost 0 bases and the J segment 3 bases; nucleotides outside the gene matches: 3. The CDR3 has 15 residues. The CDR3 reads CASSLGTGRGNTIYF. CDR3 DNA: TGCGCCAGCAGCTTGGGGACAGGTCGTGGAAACACCATATATTTT.

The chain joins TRBV18 to TRBJ1-2; unclear D gene. The ends were cut back, 2 bases at V and 3 bases at J, with 7 bases in the middle. This CDR3 is built from 13 residues. The germline V gene has CDR1 KGHSH and CDR2 LQKENI. The CDR3 here is CASSPTEDYGYTF. CDR3 bases: TGTGCCAGCTCACCAACAGAAGACTATGGCTACACCTTC. Complete variable domain (other parts from reference TRBV18 and TRBJ1-2): NAGVMQNPRHLVRRRGQEARLRCSPMKGHSHVYWYRQLPEEGLKFMVYLQKENIIDESGMPKERFSAEFPKEGPSILRIQQVVRGDSAAYFCASSPTEDYGYTFGSGTRLTVV.

The chain carries TRBV7-9 and TRBJ1-6; D uncertain. Germline CDR1 is SEHNR and CDR2 is FQNEAQ (reference sequence). The ends were cut back, 1 base at V and 7 bases at J, with 5 bases in the middle. The CDR3 runs to 13 residues. CDR3 residues: CASSLVGNSPLHF. The CDR3, as DNA: TGTGCCAGCAGCTTAGTGGGGAATTCACCCCTCCACTTT.

CDR3: CASSHTFQSSYNSPLHF. CDR3 nucleotide sequence: TGTGCCAGCAGCCACACGTTTCAGAGCTCCTATAATTCACCCCTCCACTTT. The rearrangement joins TRBV14 to TRBJ1-6; unclear D gene. CDR3 length: 17 residues. In germline, CDR1 is SGHDN, CDR2 FVKESK. Trimming removed 3 bases at V and 0 bases at J, with 12 bases between. The full variable domain, in which reference TRBV14 and TRBJ1-6 provide the parts outside the CDR3, is EAGVTQFPSHSVIEKGQTVTLRCDPISGHDNLYWYRRVMGKEIKFLLHFVKESKQDESGMPNNRFLAERTGGTYSTLKVQPAELEDSGVYFCASSHTFQSSYNSPLHFGNGTRLTVT.

V usage is TRBV7-9 and J usage is TRBJ2-5; 10 positions agree with TRBD1. This CDR3 spans 13 amino acids. Looked up from germline, CDR1 is SEHNR and CDR2 is FQNEAQ (reference sequence). J gave up 9 bases and V 11 bases, and 12 bases lay outside the gene matches. CDR3 sequence reads: CAGESGTGEAQYF. The CDR3 region has the DNA TGTGCCGGGGAATCCGGGACAGGGGAGGCCCAGTACTTC.

This sequence joins TRBV3-1 (or the pseudogene TRBV3-2) and TRBJ1-2; no definite D call. The CDR3 length is 14 residues. Between the trimmed V and J ends, which lost 1 base and 4 bases, there was a span of 10 bases. The germline CDR1 and CDR2 sequences are LGHDT and YNNKEL (reference sequence). DNA for the CDR3: TGTGCCAGCAGCCAAGTAGAAACAACCTATGGCTACACCTTC. This translates into CASSQVETTYGYTF.